The clone carrying this TCR beta chain was seen once. In the original analysis: Counts of nucleated cells, estimated from reference gene primer amplification, were obtained. Some clones are missing from TCRdb's copy, which holds only in-frame ones; the method was immunoSEQ multiplex PCR. V and J calls and clone size are as listed in that table; D and trimming were resolved from the DNA. The repertoire consists of around 250,000 clones, with around 89% occurring once and the leading ten covering around 4%. There are 13 residues in the CDR3. The V end lost 1 base, the J end lost 4 bases, and 8 bases lay between the germline ends. Per the germline V gene, CDR1 is SEHNR and CDR2 is FQNEAQ (reference sequence). This sample was taken from a study of blood T cell repertoires in COVID-19.

The genes are TRBV7-9 and TRBJ2-7, with D perhaps matching TRBD2 (5 bases). The receptor was isolated from a woman in her twenties or thirties who had recovered from COVID-19. Sequenced: PBMCs or T cells enriched from blood (not recorded which). The CDR3 is CASSLGEWYEQYF. CDR3 nucleotide sequence: TGTGCCAGCAGCTTAGGGGAGTGGTACGAGCAGTACTTC. Full variable domain (remainder filled in from reference TRBV7-9 and TRBJ2-7): DTGVSQNPRHKITKRGQNVTFRCDPISEHNRLYWYRQTLGQGPEFLTYFQNEAQLEKSRLLSDRFSAERPKGSFSTLEIQRTEQGDSAMYLCASSLGEWYEQYFGPGTRLTVT.